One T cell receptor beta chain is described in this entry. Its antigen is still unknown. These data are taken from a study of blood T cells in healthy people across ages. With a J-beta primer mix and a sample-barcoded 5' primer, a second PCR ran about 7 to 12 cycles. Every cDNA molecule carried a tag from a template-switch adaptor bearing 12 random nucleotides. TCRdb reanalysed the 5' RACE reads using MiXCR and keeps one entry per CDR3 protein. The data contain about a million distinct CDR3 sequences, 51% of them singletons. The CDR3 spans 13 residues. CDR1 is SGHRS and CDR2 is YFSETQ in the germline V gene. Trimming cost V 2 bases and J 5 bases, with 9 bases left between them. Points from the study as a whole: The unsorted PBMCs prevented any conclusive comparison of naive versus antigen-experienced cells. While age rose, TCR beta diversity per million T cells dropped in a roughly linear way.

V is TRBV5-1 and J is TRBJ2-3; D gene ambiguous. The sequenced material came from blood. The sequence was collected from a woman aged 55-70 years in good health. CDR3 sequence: CASSFTTLDTQYF. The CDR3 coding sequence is TGCGCCAGCAGCTTTACTACACTAGATACGCAGTATTTT.